This TCR beta chain was documented in a study of shared clonotypes between healthy human individuals. TCRdb's copy holds only in-frame clones and misses some; the assay was immunoSEQ multiplex PCR. The repertoire includes over a million clones, approximately 97% of them detected once, and approximately 1.1% sits in the top ten. Only one count was recorded for this clone. The clonotype originates from a man aged 25 to 40 in good health. The sequenced sample consisted of naive CD4+ T cells sorted from blood. The subset: CD45RA+ positively selected.

The CDR3 DNA sequence: TGCGCCAGCAGCTTGGCCTGGCTGGAGACCCAGTACTTC. It codes for CASSLAWLETQYF. The V and J genes are TRBV5-1 and TRBJ2-5, with unresolved D. Per the germline V gene, CDR1 is SGHRS and CDR2 is YFSETQ. CDR3 size: 13 residues. The V end was cut by 0 bases, the J end by 5 bases, with 8 bases between.